The entry that follows covers one T cell receptor beta chain sequence. Its antigen is still unknown. The data were taken from a study of cytomegalovirus exposure and HLA in healthy donors. The study, taken as a whole, reports: A later analysis showed that HLA-associated TCR beta chains had undergone more clonal expansion than equally common others.

PCR employed 60 Vbeta and 13 Jbeta primers. Using immunoSEQ multiplex PCR, the repertoire was profiled, and TCRdb retains in-frame clones only, with some absent. The data contain around 190,000 clones, roughly three quarters of them singletons. Germline-derived CDR1 and CDR2 are SGHRS and YFSETQ. With V trimmed by 3 bases and J by 3 bases, 8 bases remained unmatched. The length of the CDR3 is 16 residues. The V and J genes are TRBV5-1 and TRBJ2-1; the match to TRBD2 covers 8 bases. Material: PBMCs. The TCR sequence derives from a woman in her forties or fifties in good health and CMV-seronegative. DNA for the CDR3: TGCGCCAGCAGCTCTGGGTGGCGGGGGGTCTACAATGAGCAGTTCTTC. Protein: CASSSGWRGVYNEQFF.